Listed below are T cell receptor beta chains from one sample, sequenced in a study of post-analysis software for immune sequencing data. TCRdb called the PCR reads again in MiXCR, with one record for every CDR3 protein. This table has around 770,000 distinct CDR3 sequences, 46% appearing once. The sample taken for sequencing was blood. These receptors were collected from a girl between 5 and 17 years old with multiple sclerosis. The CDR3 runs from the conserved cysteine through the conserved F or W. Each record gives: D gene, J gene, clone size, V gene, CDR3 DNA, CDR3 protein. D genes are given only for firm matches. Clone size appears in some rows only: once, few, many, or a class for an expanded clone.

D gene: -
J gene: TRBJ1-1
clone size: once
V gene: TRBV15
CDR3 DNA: TGTGCCACCAGCAGAGAATGGCTGAAGAACACTGAAGCTTTCTTT
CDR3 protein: CATSREWLKNTEAFF

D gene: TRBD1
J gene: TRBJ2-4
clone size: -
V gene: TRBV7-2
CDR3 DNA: TGTGCCAGCAGCAGCAGGGACAGAAACATTCAGTACTTC
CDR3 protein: CASSSRDRNIQYF

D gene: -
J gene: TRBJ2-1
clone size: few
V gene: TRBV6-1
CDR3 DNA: TGTGCCAGCAGTCTCACCCGGGACTCACCTTACAATGAGCAGTTCTTC
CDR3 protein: CASSLTRDSPYNEQFF

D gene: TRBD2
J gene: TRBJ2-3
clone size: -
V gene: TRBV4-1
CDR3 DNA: TGCGCCAGCAGCCAGGGTTTACTAGCGGAGACAGGATCCAGCACAGATACGCAGTATTTT
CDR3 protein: CASSQGLLAETGSSTDTQYF

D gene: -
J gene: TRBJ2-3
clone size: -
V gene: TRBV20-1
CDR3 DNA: TGCAGTGCAGGGCGGGAAACAGATACGCAGTATTTT
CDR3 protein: CSAGRETDTQYF

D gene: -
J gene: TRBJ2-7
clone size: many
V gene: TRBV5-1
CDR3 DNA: TGCGCCAGCAGCTTGGTGGCTGGCGAGCAGTACTTC
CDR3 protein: CASSLVAGEQYF

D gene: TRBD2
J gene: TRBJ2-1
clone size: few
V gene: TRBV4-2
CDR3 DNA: TGTGCCAGCAGCCAATCGACTAGCGGGAGGGCGAGTGAGCAGTTCTTC
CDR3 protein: CASSQSTSGRASEQFF

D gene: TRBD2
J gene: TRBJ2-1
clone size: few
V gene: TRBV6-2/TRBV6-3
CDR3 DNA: TGTGCCAGCAGTTTGGACTACCTAGCGGGAGGCTACAATGAGCAGTTCTTC
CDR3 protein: CASSLDYLAGGYNEQFF

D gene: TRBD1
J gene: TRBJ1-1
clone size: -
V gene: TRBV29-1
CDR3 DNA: TGCAGTGGGGGGGGCGACAGGGAGAACACTGAAGCTTTCTTT
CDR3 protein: CSGGGDRENTEAFF

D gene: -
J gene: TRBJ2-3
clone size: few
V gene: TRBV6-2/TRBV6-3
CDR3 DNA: TGTGCCAGCAGTTATGGCGGAGTGGACACAGATACGCAGTATTTT
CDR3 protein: CASSYGGVDTDTQYF

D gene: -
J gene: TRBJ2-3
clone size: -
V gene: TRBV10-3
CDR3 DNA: TGTGCCATCAGTGTCCGAGGGGCGTCGGGAACAGATACGCAGTATTTT
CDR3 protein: CAISVRGASGTDTQYF

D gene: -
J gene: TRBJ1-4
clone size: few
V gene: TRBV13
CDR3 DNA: TGTGCCAGCAGTTCGGGTTTTAATGAAAAACTGTTTTTT
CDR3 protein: CASSSGFNEKLFF

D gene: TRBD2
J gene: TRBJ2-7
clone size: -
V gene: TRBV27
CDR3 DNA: TGTGCCAGCAGTGGGCCTAGCGGGATCTCCTACGAGCAGTACTTC
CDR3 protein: CASSGPSGISYEQYF

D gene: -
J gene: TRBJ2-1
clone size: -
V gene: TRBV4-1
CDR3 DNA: TGCGCCAGCAGCCAAGAGGGTAGCGGCGCGGGTGAGCAGTTCTTC
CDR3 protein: CASSQEGSGAGEQFF

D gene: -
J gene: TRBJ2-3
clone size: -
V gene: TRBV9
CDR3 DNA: TGTGCCAGCAGCGACTCCGGGACTCGCACAGATACGCAGTATTTT
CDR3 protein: CASSDSGTRTDTQYF

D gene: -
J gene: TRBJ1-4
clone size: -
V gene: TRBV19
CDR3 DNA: TGTGCCACCCACGGCCCAGGGTATGAAAAACTGTTTTTT
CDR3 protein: CATHGPGYEKLFF

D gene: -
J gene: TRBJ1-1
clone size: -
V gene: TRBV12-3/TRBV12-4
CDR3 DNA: TGTGCCAGCGTGGGGATAAACACTGAAGCTTTCTTT
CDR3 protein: CASVGINTEAFF